This T cell receptor (beta chain) was retrieved from a study of CD8 T cells in ankylosing spondylitis (dated by TCRdb to the late 2010s). For the wider study: To find TCR variants linked to disease, the study profiled T cell receptor beta repertoires in ankylosing spondylitis patients and healthy donors. In total, the full study cohort was made up of 85 to 140 healthy donors and about two dozen ankylosing spondylitis patients. Peripheral blood was sampled, and synovial fluid was additionally collected from ankylosing spondylitis patients. Overall results and qualifications from the work: A TCR beta motif made up of seven or eight highly homologous amino acid variants appeared to be characteristic of blood from ankylosing spondylitis patients. The disease-linked clones had a CD8+ phenotype and were found at relatively low frequencies in peripheral blood. Some TCR beta motif variants had previously been reported in synovial fluid and blood of reactive arthritis patients, which suggested common disease-initiation mechanisms. The disease-linked clones were reported as significantly enriched in matched synovial fluid samples from ankylosing spondylitis patients.

This clonotype has at least ten counts. The specificity of this receptor is unknown. Base quality data are lacking; no much larger clone is found one base away. V is trimmed back by 1 base and J by 10 bases, and the junction contains 11 bases that no gene match accounts for. Taken from cysteine to phenylalanine, the CDR3 has 15 residues. The retained sequence is limited to the CDR3, 45 bases, with the frame set at the first base. CDR1 SGHRS and CDR2 YFSETQ are derived from the germline V gene. The listed sequencing device is Illumina HiSeq 2500. Quantitative 5'-RACE with molecular barcodes was used to prepare TCR beta libraries. In the authors' own workflow: A new computational method based on a probabilistic model of VDJ rearrangement was used to identify disease-linked TCR variants. In TCRdb, the public reads were trimmed at Q25 with fastp and aligned with MiXCR, with productive beta chains retained. Duplicate CDR3 protein sequences are folded into a single record with the most common DNA and genes. The V and J calls reflect TCRdb's pipeline rather than the authors' work. In this sample the table shows about 540,000 distinct CDR3 sequences, about 13% of which occur a single time. The ten most abundant clones make up 6.8% of the sample.

The rearrangement combines TRBV5-1 with TRBJ2-1; 7 middle bases align to TRBD2. Sequencing used blood, either unsorted or a sorted T cell fraction (not recorded which). The source of this sequence is a male donor with ankylosing spondylitis. This receptor has the CDR3 CASSLIGGSTLEQFF. DNA sequence: TGCGCCAGCAGCTTGATAGGCGGGAGTACGTTAGAGCAGTTCTTC.